This T cell receptor beta chain was identified during a study of blood T cell repertoires in COVID-19. Study summary: The study drew acute and convalescent COVID-19 samples from the United States, Italy and Spain. Nucleic acid was either cDNA or gDNA, and it came from T cells, B-cell-depleted T cells, or PBMCs.

The V gene's germline CDR1 is MNHNY and CDR2 SVGAGI (reference sequence). Trimming left V 9 bases short and J 3 bases short, with 12 bases between. The CDR3 covers 13 residues. Per the authors' pipeline: It was from reference gene primer amplification that nucleated cell counts were estimated. The repertoire was sequenced with immunoSEQ multiplex PCR; TCRdb's copy has only in-frame clones and lacks some. That table supplies the V and J calls and clone size; D and trimming were determined from the DNA. The sample consists of more than 150,000 clones, over 75% of them appearing once. This clonotype originated in a man aged 45-65 years who had recovered from COVID-19. The chain uses TRBV6-6 and TRBJ1-5; no reliable D call. Sequencing used peripheral blood. This CDR3 is CASHLGDNQPQHF. The CDR3 coding sequence is TGTGCCAGTCATCTCGGGGACAATCAGCCCCAGCATTTT.